These 21 T cell receptor beta chains were sequenced from one sample in a study of T cells in localized non-small cell lung cancer. Measured with immunoSEQ multiplex PCR; TCRdb has only the in-frame clones, and not every one. The sample holds approximately 47,000 clones, roughly nine tenths seen once. The sequenced sample was PBMCs, obtained before any cancer treatment. These TCRs come from a man aged 40 to 69 with stage II lung adenocarcinoma.

V is TRBV9 and J is TRBJ2-3, with TRBD1 matching 7 bases. CDR1 is SGDLS and CDR2 is YYNGEE in the germline V gene. Losses at the gene ends were 5 bases for V and 4 bases for J; bases not matched to a gene: 7. The CDR3 loop spans 14 amino acids. The CDR3 spells CASSSTGYPDTQYF. CDR3 nucleotide sequence: TGTGCCAGCAGTTCGACAGGGTACCCAGATACGCAGTATTTT.

This chain joins TRBV15 and TRBJ1-1, with 7 bases matching TRBD1. The CDR3 totals 14 residues. In germline, CDR1 is LNHNV, CDR2 YYDKDF (reference sequence). V lost 7 bases to trimming and J lost 6 bases; unmatched junction nucleotides: 11. The CDR3 DNA is TGTGCCACCAACAATGACAGGGAAGACGCTGAAGCTTTCTTT. Translating gives CATNNDREDAEAFF.

This clone was counted only a few times. V is TRBV4-1 and J is TRBJ1-5; no clear D gene. The germline gives CDR1 MGHRA, CDR2 YSYEKL. V lost 0 bases and J 6 bases, leaving 6 bases between the germline ends. This CDR3 region has 13 residues. The CDR3 bases are TGCGCCAGCAGCCAAGACATCAGTCAGCCCCAGCATTTT. Amino acids: CASSQDISQPQHF.

The rearrangement joins TRBV7-3 to TRBJ2-2; TRBD2 aligns across 10 bases. J was trimmed by 6 bases and V by 5 bases; bases with no gene match: 6. The germline CDR1 and CDR2 sequences are SGHTA and FQGTGA. CDR3 size: 15 residues. In DNA form, the CDR3 reads TGTGCCAGCAGCCCCCTAGCGGGAGTGGCCGGGGAGCTGTTTTTT. This gives the protein CASSPLAGVAGELFF.

The gene calls are TRBV2 and TRBJ2-7, with D unresolved. CDR1 is SNHLY and CDR2 is FYNNEI in the germline V gene. The CDR3 has 14 amino acids. Trimming took off 10 bases at V and 2 bases at J, with 18 bases between the two ends. The CDR3 DNA reads TGTGCCACCACCCCGGGTCGTATCGCCTACGAGCAGTACTTC. Protein: CATTPGRIAYEQYF.

The rearrangement uses TRBV6-5 and TRBJ2-5, with 13 bases lining up with TRBD2. This CDR3 region has 15 residues. V lost 5 bases, J lost 7 bases, and 7 bases stayed unmatched. The germline V gene encodes CDR1 MNHEY and CDR2 SVGAGI. The CDR3 protein is CASSQTSGGAGTQYF. The CDR3 DNA is TGTGCCAGCAGTCAAACTAGCGGGGGGGCCGGGACCCAGTACTTC.

The chain links TRBV2 to TRBJ1-2; no reliable D call. The germline V gene has CDR1 SNHLY and CDR2 FYNNEI. V lost 2 bases, J lost 3 bases, and 10 bases lay in between. The CDR3 covers 14 residues. The CDR3 sequence: CASSEKGLDYGYTF. CDR3 DNA: TGTGCCAGCAGTGAAAAAGGGTTGGACTATGGCTACACCTTC.

This sequence joins TRBV29-1 and TRBJ1-1; 7 nucleotides agree with TRBD1. There are 14 residues in the CDR3. CDR1 and CDR2 (germline): SQVTM, ANQGSEA. Trimming took 0 bases from V and 3 from J; bases not matched to a gene: 4. CDR3 DNA: TGCAGCGTTGAAGATGGCAGGGGGGACACTGAAGCTTTCTTT. Translating it yields CSVEDGRGDTEAFF.

V gene TRBV19 combines with J gene TRBJ1-2; D possibly corresponds to TRBD1 (6 bases). Germline-derived CDR1 and CDR2 are LNHDA and SQIVND (reference sequence). Trimming pared 7 bases from V and 4 bases from J, leaving 16 bases between. This CDR3 comprises 14 residues. Written as DNA, the CDR3 is TGTGCCAGTACCCCCAGGGGAGCGGCCTATGGCTACACCTTC. Amino acid sequence: CASTPRGAAYGYTF. The full variable domain, rest sourced from reference TRBV19 and TRBJ1-2, is DGGITQSPKYLFRKEGQNVTLSCEQNLNHDAMYWYRQDPGQGLRLIYYSQIVNDFQKGDIAEGYSVSREKKESFPLTVTSAQKNPTAFYLCASTPRGAAYGYTFGSGTRLTVV.

This clone has just one count. The gene calls are TRBV7-6 and TRBJ2-3; D is perhaps TRBD1 or TRBD2 (5 bases each). From germline, CDR1 is SGHVS and CDR2 FNYEAQ. This CDR3 has 18 amino acids. V lost 1 base to trimming and J lost 2 bases, with 19 bases between them. This CDR3 is CASSLGGWPKVHTDTQYF. DNA for the CDR3: TGTGCCAGCAGCTTAGGGGGGTGGCCCAAGGTTCACACAGATACGCAGTATTTT. The whole variable domain, filled in from reference TRBV7-6 and TRBJ2-3, reads GAGVSQSPRYKVTKRGQDVALRCDPISGHVSLYWYRQALGQGPEFLTYFNYEAQQDKSGLPNDRFSAERPEGSISTLTIQRTEQRDSAMYRCASSLGGWPKVHTDTQYFGPGTRLTVL.

The V gene is TRBV2, the J gene TRBJ1-1, with D uncertain. This CDR3 is 11 amino acids long. Germline CDR1 reads SNHLY; CDR2 reads FYNNEI. Trimming cost V 6 bases and J 6 bases, with 8 bases left between them. The CDR3 spells CASRSNAEAFF. DNA of the CDR3: TGTGCCAGCAGGTCTAACGCTGAAGCTTTCTTT. The variable domain in full, with the rest retrieved from reference TRBV2 and TRBJ1-1, is EPEVTQTPSHQVTQMGQEVILRCVPISNHLYFYWYRQILGQKVEFLVSFYNNEISEKSEIFDDQFSVERPDGSNFTLKIRSTKLEDSAMYFCASRSNAEAFFGQGTRLTVV.

This clone was counted between two and nine times. This chain links TRBV29-1 with TRBJ2-3, with TRBD2 matching over 16 bases. The CDR3 loop spans 18 amino acids. Per the germline V gene, CDR1 is SQVTM and CDR2 is ANQGSEA. V was pared by 5 bases and J by 0 bases, with 8 bases of the junction left unmatched. The CDR3 region is CSVRPGLAGGASTDTQYF. The DNA for the CDR3 is TGCAGCGTTAGACCGGGACTAGCGGGGGGGGCTAGCACAGATACGCAGTATTTT.

The chain uses TRBV10-3 and TRBJ1-5; the match to TRBD1 covers 7 bases. V trimming: 3 bases; J trimming: 6 bases; junction bases outside the gene matches: 11. Germline V gene lookup returns CDR1 ENHRY and CDR2 SYGVKD. There are 16 residues in the CDR3. CDR3 sequence: CAISDEGAGGSQPQHF. The CDR3 DNA reads TGTGCCATCAGTGACGAGGGGGCTGGAGGGAGTCAGCCCCAGCATTTT.

The chain combines TRBV4-2 with TRBJ1-3, with a tentative D call TRBD1 (5 bases). V dropped 1 base and J dropped 0 bases, with 13 bases sitting between them. The CDR3 length is 17 residues. Per germline, CDR1 LGHNA and CDR2 YNFKEQ. The CDR3 protein is CASSQVVREVSGNTIYF. Written as DNA, the CDR3 is TGTGCCAGCAGCCAAGTGGTCAGGGAAGTCTCTGGAAACACCATATATTTT.

The chain employs TRBV15 and TRBJ2-1; possible D gene TRBD2, 6 bases. The CDR3 length is 17 residues. Germline lookup yields CDR1 LNHNV and CDR2 YYDKDF (reference sequence). Trimming stripped 1 base from V and 2 bases from J, with 15 bases between. The CDR3 DNA follows: TGTGCCACCAGCAGAGGACTGGAAGCGGGTCCCTACAATGAGCAGTTCTTC. Translated, it gives CATSRGLEAGPYNEQFF. Full variable domain (missing parts from reference TRBV15 and TRBJ2-1): DAMVIQNPRYQVTQFGKPVTLSCSQTLNHNVMYWYQQKSSQAPKLLFHYYDKDFNNEADTPDNFQSRRPNTSFCFLDIRSPGLGDTAMYLCATSRGLEAGPYNEQFFGPGTRLTVL.

The CDR3 is CASSSEWDSSYEQYF. The CDR3 DNA reads TGTGCCAGCAGTTCCGAGTGGGACAGCTCCTACGAGCAGTACTTC. The V call is TRBV2, the J call TRBJ2-7; TRBD1 agrees at 7 bases. This CDR3 comprises 15 residues. V gave up 5 bases and J gave up 0 bases; unmatched junction bases: 7. CDR1 SNHLY and CDR2 FYNNEI come from the germline V gene.

The V and J genes are TRBV11-3 and TRBJ1-5, with TRBD1 identical over 7 bases. Germline assignment: CDR1 SGHNT and CDR2 YENEEA. Germline trimming cut 4 bases from V and 0 bases from J; bases unmatched to any gene: 18. The CDR3 sequence is 20 residues long. CDR3 sequence reads: CASSWGARDRSPYSNQPQHF. CDR3 bases: TGTGCCAGCAGCTGGGGCGCCCGGGACAGATCCCCTTATAGCAATCAGCCCCAGCATTTT.

The chain uses TRBV7-3 and TRBJ1-4; tentative D call: TRBD1 (5 bases). This CDR3 comprises 15 residues. V was shortened by 0 bases and J by 7 bases, with 12 bases between the two germline ends. Germline CDR1 SGHTA, CDR2 FQGTGA. CDR3 sequence: CASSLTGTRGEKLFF. In nucleotides, the CDR3 is TGTGCCAGCAGCTTAACGGGCACGAGGGGTGAAAAACTGTTTTTT. Together with reference TRBV7-3 and TRBJ1-4, the CDR3 gives the full variable domain: GAGVSQTPSNKVTEKGKYVELRCDPISGHTALYWYRQSLGQGPEFLIYFQGTGAADDSGLPNDRFFAVRPEGSVSTLKIQRTERGDSAVYLCASSLTGTRGEKLFFGSGTQLSVL.

This clone was counted once. This chain connects TRBV9 to TRBJ2-3; D unclear. This CDR3 spans 14 amino acids. Deletions cut 1 base from V and 1 base from J, with 7 bases between. In germline, CDR1 is SGDLS, CDR2 YYNGEE. For the CDR3, the DNA is TGTGCCAGCAGCGTAAATGGACGCACAGATACGCAGTATTTT. It yields the protein CASSVNGRTDTQYF.

This chain links TRBV5-6 with TRBJ2-2, with D possibly matching TRBD2 (7 bases). The germline V gene has CDR1 SGHDT and CDR2 YYEEEE. The CDR3 totals 16 residues. The germline V and J ends were trimmed by 1 base and 0 bases, with 10 bases remaining between them. This CDR3 reads CASSLNGGPNTGELFF. The CDR3 DNA reads TGTGCCAGCAGCTTGAACGGGGGGCCGAACACCGGGGAGCTGTTTTTT.

The chain links TRBV9 to TRBJ1-3; no definite D call. The V end was cut by 4 bases, the J end by 2 bases, with 16 bases between. CDR1 and CDR2 from the germline V gene are SGDLS and YYNGEE. The CDR3 contains 16 residues. The CDR3 sequence is CASSPSVGATGNTIYF. In nucleotides, the CDR3 is TGTGCCAGCAGCCCCTCGGTAGGTGCTACTGGAAACACCATATATTTT.